This T cell receptor (beta chain) was observed in a study of blood T cell repertoires in COVID-19 (dated by TCRdb to about 2020). The study in broad terms: Samples covering the acute and convalescent phases of COVID-19 were provided by collaborators in the United States, Italy and Spain. The prospective study material was composed of cDNA or gDNA derived from T cells, B-cell-depleted T cells, or PBMCs. Deeply sampled blood TCRbeta repertoires from subjects exposed to, actively infected with, or recovered from COVID-19 were included in the dataset. The repertoires were released in a freely available public database intended as a resource for research on the immune response to SARS-CoV-2. Samples were obtained from the ongoing ImmuneRACE study (first 160 participants) and from 1,254 subjects provided by 6 global collaborators. A de-identified subject ID, COVID-19 status, age in years and sex were almost always included in the sample metadata. Where HLA class I and class II types were available, the types were taken from metadata supplied by the sample provider, not from assay-based typing. General conclusions and limits of the study: How much clinical and demographic metadata was included differed by source and by participant, and the metadata was provided uncurated.

CDR1 SEHNR and CDR2 FQNEAQ are derived from the germline V gene (reference sequence). From its cysteine to its phenylalanine, the CDR3 spans 16 amino acids. Of all the DNA, just the CDR3 is kept, 48 bases in frame from base 1. V is pared back by 2 bases and J by 7 bases, with 18 bases lying between the germline termini. As regards this clone: It lacks a known antigen. Base qualities are not at hand, and no much larger clone is one base apart.

TCRbeta CDR3 regions were amplified from genomic DNA by means of the immunoSEQ Assay, a bias-controlled multiplex PCR. Concerning the study's data processing: The number of nucleated cells in each sample was estimated from the amplification of reference gene primers within the assay. To quantify the absolute abundance of each unique TCRbeta CDR3 rearrangement, sequence reads were collapsed and filtered. For each sample, productive Simpson clonality was calculated as the square root of Simpson's diversity index across productive rearrangements. TCRdb's version of the immuneACCESS table is confined to in-frame rearrangements and falls short of the full clone set. An unresolved V gene accounts for under half of the shortfall where checked; the remainder is of unknown origin. V, J and clone size were drawn from that table, and D and trimming were deduced from the DNA. In this sample the table shows 95,000 to 150,000 clones, 75% to 90% of which occur a single time. The top ten clones comprise approximately 28% of the sample.

Each collaborating institution followed its own protocols to collect whole blood in K2EDTA tubes. For TCRbeta analysis, collaborators shipped samples as frozen whole blood, isolated PBMCs, or DNA extracted from either of those sample types. The clonotype comes from a man in his 70s with active or convalescent COVID-19. The sequencing input was peripheral blood. This sequence uses TRBV7-9 and TRBJ2-1, with a tentative D gene TRBD2 over 5 matching bases. The DNA reads TGTGCCAGCAGCTTACTAGAATCCATCTCGGGGAATGAGCAGTTCTTC. The translation is CASSLLESISGNEQFF.